The clone carrying this TCR beta chain was seen a handful of times. This sample stems from a study of T cells in Graves' hyperthyroidism and ophthalmopathy. Study as a whole: The blood sample was taken at first diagnosis, before treatment began.

RNA transcripts gave rise to amplified TCR beta CDR3 regions. Initially, a first-round RT-PCR of the TCR CDR3 employed the HTBI primer set. TCRdb re-called the multiplex PCR reads with MiXCR, one entry per CDR3 protein. The data show about 840,000 distinct CDR3 sequences, around 39% seen once. Uncontrolled infections, other autoimmune diseases, pregnancy or lactation led to exclusion of patients. The authors took PBMCs from 10 ml fresh peripheral blood. Trimming took off 7 bases at V and 1 base at J, with 10 bases between the two ends. Germline-derived CDR1 and CDR2 are MNHNY and SVGAGI (reference sequence). This CDR3 has 13 residues.

Sequencing used blood. This sequence joins TRBV6-6 and TRBJ1-1; D is unclear. This receptor was taken from a man in his late teens or twenties with Graves' hyperthyroidism. Written as DNA, the CDR3 is TGTGCCAGCAAGGAGGAACAGAACACTGAAGCTTTCTTT. Protein: CASKEEQNTEAFF.